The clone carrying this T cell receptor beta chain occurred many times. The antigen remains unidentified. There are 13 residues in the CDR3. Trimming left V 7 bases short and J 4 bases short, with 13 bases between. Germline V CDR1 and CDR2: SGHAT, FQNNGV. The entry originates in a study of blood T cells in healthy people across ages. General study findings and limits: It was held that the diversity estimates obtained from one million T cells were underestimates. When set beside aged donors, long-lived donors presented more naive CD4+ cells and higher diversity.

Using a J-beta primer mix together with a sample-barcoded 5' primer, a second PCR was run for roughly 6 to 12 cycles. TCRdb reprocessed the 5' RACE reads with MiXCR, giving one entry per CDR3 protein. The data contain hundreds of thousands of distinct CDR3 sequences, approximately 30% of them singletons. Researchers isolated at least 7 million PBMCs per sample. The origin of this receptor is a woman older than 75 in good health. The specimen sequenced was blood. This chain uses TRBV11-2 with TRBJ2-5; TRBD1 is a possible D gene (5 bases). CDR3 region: CASTQGYSETQYF. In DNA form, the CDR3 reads TGTGCCAGCACCCAGGGATATTCAGAGACCCAGTACTTC.